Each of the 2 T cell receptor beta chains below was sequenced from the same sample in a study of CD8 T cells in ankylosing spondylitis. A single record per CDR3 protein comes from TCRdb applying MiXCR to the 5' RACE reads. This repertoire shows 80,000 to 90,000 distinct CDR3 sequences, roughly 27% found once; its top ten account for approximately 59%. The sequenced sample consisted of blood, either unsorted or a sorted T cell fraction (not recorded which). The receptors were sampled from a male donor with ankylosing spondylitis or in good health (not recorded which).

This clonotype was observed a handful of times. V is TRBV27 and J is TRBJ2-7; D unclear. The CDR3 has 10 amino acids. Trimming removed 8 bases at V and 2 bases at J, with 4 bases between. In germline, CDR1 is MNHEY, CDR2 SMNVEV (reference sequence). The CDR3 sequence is CASGPYEQYF. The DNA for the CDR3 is TGTGCCAGCGGTCCCTACGAGCAGTACTTC.

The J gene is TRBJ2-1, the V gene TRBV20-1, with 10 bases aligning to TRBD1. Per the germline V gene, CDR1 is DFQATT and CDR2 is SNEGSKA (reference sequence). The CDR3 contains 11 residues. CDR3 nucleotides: TGCGGGACAGGGGACTACAATGAGCAGTTCTTC. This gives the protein CGTGDYNEQFF.